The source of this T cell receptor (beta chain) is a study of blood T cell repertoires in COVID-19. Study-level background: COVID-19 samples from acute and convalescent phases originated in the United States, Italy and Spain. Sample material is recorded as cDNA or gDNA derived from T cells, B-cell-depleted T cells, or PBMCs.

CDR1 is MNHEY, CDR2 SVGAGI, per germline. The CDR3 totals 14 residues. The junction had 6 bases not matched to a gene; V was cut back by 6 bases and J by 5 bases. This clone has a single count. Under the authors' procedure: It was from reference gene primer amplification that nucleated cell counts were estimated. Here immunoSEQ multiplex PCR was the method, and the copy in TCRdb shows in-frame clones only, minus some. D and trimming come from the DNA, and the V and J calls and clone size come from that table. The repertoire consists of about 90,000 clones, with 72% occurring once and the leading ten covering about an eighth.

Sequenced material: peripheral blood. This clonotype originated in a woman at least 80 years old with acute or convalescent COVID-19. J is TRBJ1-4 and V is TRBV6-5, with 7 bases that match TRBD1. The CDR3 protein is CASRPGQNNEKLFF. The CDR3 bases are TGTGCCAGCAGACCGGGACAGAACAATGAAAAACTGTTTTTT.